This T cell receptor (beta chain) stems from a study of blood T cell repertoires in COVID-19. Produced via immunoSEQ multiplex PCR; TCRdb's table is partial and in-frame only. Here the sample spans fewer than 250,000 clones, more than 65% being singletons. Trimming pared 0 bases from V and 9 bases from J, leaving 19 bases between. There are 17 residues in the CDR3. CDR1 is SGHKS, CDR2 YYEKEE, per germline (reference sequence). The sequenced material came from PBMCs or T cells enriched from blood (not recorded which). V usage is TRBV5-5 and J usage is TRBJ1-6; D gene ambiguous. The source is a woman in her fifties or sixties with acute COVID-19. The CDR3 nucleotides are TGTGCCAGCAGCTTGGCCACAAATTTCGGAGGGTTTTCACCCCTCCACTTT. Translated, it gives CASSLATNFGGFSPLHF.